This is a list of T cell receptor beta chains from one sample in a study of blood T cell repertoires in COVID-19. Assay: immunoSEQ multiplex PCR; the TCRdb copy retains only in-frame clones and omits some. Of approximately 140,000 clones listed, roughly 90% were seen once; the top ten hold 2.3%. What was sequenced was peripheral blood. These receptors were taken from a human donor in a cohort sampled during active COVID-19. Both conserved end residues are part of each CDR3. Fields, in order: CDR3 protein, CDR3 DNA, J gene, D gene, clone size, V gene. The D gene is left open where the match is weak. Clone size is not always given. Where it is, it says once, few, many or a class for expanded clones.

CASETVAGVTQYF,TGTGCCAGCGAGACCGTAGCGGGGGTTACGCAGTATTTT,TRBJ2-3,TRBD2,NA,TRBV6-5
CASSFGDNQPQHF,TGCGCCAGCAGCTTCGGAGACAATCAGCCCCAGCATTTT,TRBJ1-5,NA,NA,TRBV5-1
CATSDFGKGPGGNQYF,TGTGCCACCAGTGATTTCGGAAAGGGGCCTGGGGGGAACCAGTACTTC,TRBJ2-5,NA,once,TRBV24-1
CAIAPMGQGYGYTF,TGTGCCATCGCACCCATGGGACAGGGTTATGGCTACACCTTC,TRBJ1-2,TRBD1,NA,TRBV6-6
CASSRLGTYEQYF,TGTGCCAGCTCCAGACTCGGAACCTACGAGCAGTACTTC,TRBJ2-7,NA,NA,TRBV18
CASSLGQARSGAFF,TGTGCCAGCAGCCTGGGACAGGCTAGGTCTGGGGCTTTCTTT,TRBJ1-1,TRBD1,few,TRBV3-1/TRBV3-2
CASSWTGATEAFF,TGTGCCAGCAGCTGGACAGGGGCCACTGAAGCTTTCTTT,TRBJ1-1,TRBD1,NA,TRBV7-9
CASSLGTANQETQYF,TGCGCCAGCAGCTTGGGGACAGCAAACCAAGAGACCCAGTACTTC,TRBJ2-5,NA,NA,TRBV5-1
CASSESRGQSYEQYF,TGTGCCAGCAGTGAGTCAAGGGGTCAATCCTACGAGCAGTACTTC,TRBJ2-7,NA,NA,TRBV6-1
CASSLDRRYEQYF,TGTGCCAGCAGTCTAGACCGCCGCTACGAGCAGTACTTC,TRBJ2-7,NA,once,TRBV11-2
CASSSLSERPQETQYF,TGCGCCAGCAGCTCCCTAAGCGAGCGGCCCCAAGAGACCCAGTACTTC,TRBJ2-5,NA,NA,TRBV5-1
CASSPADRLYNEQFF,TGTGCCAGCTCACCTGCGGACAGGCTATACAATGAGCAGTTCTTC,TRBJ2-1,TRBD1,NA,TRBV18
CASSQEVTSGSVDTQYF,TGCGCCAGCAGCCAAGAGGTAACTAGCGGGAGCGTGGATACGCAGTATTTT,TRBJ2-3,TRBD2,once,TRBV4-1
CASSQDPVNYGYTF,TGTGCCAGCAGCCAAGATCCCGTGAACTATGGCTACACCTTC,TRBJ1-2,NA,NA,TRBV3-1/TRBV3-2
CASSSTTSGRRPRYEQYF,TGTGCCAGCAGCTCGACGACTAGCGGGCGACGGCCGCGCTACGAGCAGTACTTC,TRBJ2-7,TRBD2,NA,TRBV7-9